Described below is a single TCR beta chain sequence and its context. The CDR3 runs to 11 residues. V shed 9 bases and J shed 3 bases, with 8 bases lying between them. Germline-derived CDR1 and CDR2 are LNHDA and SQIVND (reference sequence). This record comes from a study of blood T cell repertoires in COVID-19. This table comes from immunoSEQ multiplex PCR, and its TCRdb copy is limited to in-frame clones, with some not included. The repertoire has around 200,000 clones, around 87% of them found once; the top ten carry 5.5% to 7.5%. The sample consisted of peripheral blood. The sequence was obtained from a man between 60 and 70 years old who had recovered from COVID-19. This chain uses TRBV19 with TRBJ1-1; TRBD1 might be the D (5 bases). CDR3 region: CASWGDTEAFF. The CDR3 DNA is TGTGCCAGCTGGGGGGACACTGAAGCTTTCTTT.